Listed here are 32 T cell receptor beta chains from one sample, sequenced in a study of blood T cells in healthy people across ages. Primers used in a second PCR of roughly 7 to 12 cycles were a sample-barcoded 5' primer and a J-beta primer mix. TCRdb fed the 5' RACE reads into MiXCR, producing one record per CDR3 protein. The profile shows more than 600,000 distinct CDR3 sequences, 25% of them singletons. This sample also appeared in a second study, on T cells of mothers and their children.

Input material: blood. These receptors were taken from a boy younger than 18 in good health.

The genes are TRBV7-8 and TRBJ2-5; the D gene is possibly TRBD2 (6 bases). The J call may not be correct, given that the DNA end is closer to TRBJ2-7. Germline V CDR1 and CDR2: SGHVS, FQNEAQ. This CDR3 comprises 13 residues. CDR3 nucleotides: TGTGCCAGCAGCTTATTGGCGGGGAACGAGCAGTACTTC. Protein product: CASSLLAGNEQYF.

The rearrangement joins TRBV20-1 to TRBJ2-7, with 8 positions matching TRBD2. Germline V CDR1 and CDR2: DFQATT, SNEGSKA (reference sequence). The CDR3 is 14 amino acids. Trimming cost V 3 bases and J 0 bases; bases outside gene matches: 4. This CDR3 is CSARLAGSSYEQYF. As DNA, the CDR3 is TGCAGTGCTAGGCTAGCGGGCAGCTCCTACGAGCAGTACTTC.

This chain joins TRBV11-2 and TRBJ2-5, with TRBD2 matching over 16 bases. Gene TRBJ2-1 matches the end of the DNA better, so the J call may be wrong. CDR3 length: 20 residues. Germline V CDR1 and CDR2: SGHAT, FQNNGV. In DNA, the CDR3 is TGTGCCAGCACCCACAGAGGAGGGACTAGCGGGAGGGCCAGGTCGAATGAGCAGTTCTTC. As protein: CASTHRGGTSGRARSNEQFF.

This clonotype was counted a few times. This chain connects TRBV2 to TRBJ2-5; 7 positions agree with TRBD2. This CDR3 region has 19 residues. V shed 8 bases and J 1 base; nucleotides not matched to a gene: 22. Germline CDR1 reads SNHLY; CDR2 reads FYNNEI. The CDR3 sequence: CASGEGTGWGNPGQETQYF. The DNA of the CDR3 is TGTGCCAGCGGGGAGGGGACCGGATGGGGAAACCCTGGCCAAGAGACCCAGTACTTC.

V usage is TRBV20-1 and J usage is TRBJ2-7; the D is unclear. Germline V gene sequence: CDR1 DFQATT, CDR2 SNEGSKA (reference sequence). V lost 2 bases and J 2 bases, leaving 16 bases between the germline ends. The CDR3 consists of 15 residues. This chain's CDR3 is CSARSLVSATYEQYF. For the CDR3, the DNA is TGCAGTGCTAGATCCCTAGTGTCGGCAACCTACGAGCAGTACTTC.

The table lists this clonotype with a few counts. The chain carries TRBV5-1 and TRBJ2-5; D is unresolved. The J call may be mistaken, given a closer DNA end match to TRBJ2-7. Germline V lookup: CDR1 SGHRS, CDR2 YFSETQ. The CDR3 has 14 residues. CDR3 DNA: TGCGCCAGCAGCAATGGCAGGCTTCCATCCGAGCAGTACTTC. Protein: CASSNGRLPSEQYF.

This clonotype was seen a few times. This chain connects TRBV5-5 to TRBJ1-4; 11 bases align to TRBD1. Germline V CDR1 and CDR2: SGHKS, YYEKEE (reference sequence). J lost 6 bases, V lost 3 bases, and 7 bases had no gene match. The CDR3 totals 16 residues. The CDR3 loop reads CASSSYRDRGDEKLFF. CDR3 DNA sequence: TGTGCCAGCAGCTCGTACCGGGACAGGGGGGATGAAAAACTGTTTTTT.

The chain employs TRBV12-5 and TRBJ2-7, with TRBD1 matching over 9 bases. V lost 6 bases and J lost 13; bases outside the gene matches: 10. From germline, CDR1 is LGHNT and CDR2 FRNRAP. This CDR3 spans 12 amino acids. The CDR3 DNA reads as TGTGCTAGTGGCCAAGGGACAGGGAGAAGTTACTTC. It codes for CASGQGTGRSYF.

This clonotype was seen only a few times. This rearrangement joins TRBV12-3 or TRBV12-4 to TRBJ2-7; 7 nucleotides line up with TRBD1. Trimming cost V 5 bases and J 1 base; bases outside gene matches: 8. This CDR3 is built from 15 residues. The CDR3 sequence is CASSNRDSGSYEQYF. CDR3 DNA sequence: TGTGCCAGCAGTAACCGGGACAGCGGTTCCTACGAGCAGTACTTC.

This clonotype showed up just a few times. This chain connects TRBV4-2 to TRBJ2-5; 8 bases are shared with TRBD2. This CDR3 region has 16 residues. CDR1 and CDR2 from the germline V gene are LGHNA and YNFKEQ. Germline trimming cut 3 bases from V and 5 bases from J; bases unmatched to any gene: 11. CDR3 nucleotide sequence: TGTGCCAGCAGCCACGCCAGCGGACTAGCACCGGAGACCCAGTACTTC. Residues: CASSHASGLAPETQYF.

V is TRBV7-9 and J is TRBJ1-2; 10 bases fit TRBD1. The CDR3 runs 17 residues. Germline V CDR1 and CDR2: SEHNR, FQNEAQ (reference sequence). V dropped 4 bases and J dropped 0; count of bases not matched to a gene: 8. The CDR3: CASSSWTGGMANYGYTF. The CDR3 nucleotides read TGTGCCAGCAGCTCCTGGACAGGGGGGATGGCTAACTATGGCTACACCTTC.

The CDR3 bases are TGTGCCAGCAGCGACCCTGGACAGGGGCGGGCTGAAGCTTTCTTT. Protein: CASSDPGQGRAEAFF. The rearrangement uses TRBV2 and TRBJ1-1; 9 bases are shared with TRBD1. The junction had 11 bases not matched to a gene; V was cut back by 6 bases and J by 6 bases. The CDR3 runs 15 residues. Germline assignment: CDR1 SNHLY and CDR2 FYNNEI.

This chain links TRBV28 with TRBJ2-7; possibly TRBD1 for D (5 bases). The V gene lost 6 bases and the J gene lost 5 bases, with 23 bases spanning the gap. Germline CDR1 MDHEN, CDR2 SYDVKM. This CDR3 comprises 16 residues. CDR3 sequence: CASSYLTPGQGHEQYF. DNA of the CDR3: TGTGCCAGCAGCTACTTAACGCCCGGGCAGGGTCACGAGCAGTACTTC.

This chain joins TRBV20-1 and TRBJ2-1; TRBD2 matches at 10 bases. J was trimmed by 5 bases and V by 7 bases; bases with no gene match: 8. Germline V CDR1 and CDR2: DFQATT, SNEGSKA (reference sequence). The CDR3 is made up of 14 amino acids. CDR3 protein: CSVTGTSVDNEQFF. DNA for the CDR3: TGCAGTGTAACCGGGACTAGCGTTGACAATGAGCAGTTCTTC.

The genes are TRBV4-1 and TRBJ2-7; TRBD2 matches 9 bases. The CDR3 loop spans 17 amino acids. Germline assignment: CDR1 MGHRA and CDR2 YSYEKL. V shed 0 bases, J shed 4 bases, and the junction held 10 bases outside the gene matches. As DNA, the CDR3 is TGCGCCAGCAGCCAAGACGTCGGCGGGAGGGCCGGGTACGAGCAGTACTTC. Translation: CASSQDVGGRAGYEQYF.

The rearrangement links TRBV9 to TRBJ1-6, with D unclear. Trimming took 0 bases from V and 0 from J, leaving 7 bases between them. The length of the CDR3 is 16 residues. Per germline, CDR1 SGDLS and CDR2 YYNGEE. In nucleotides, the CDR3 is TGTGCCAGCAGCGTAGAAGGGAGCTCCTATAATTCACCCCTCCACTTT. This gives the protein CASSVEGSSYNSPLHF. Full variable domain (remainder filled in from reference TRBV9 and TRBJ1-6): DSGVTQTPKHLITATGQRVTLRCSPRSGDLSVYWYQQSLDQGLQFLIQYYNGEERAKGNILERFSAQQFPDLHSELNLSSLELGDSALYFCASSVEGSSYNSPLHFGNGTRLTVT.

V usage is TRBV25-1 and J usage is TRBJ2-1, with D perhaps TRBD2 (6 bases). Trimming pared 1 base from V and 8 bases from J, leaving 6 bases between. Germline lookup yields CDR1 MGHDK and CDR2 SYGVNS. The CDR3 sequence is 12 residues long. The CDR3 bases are TGTGCCAGCAGTGAATGGGGGGATGAGCAGTTCTTC. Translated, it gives CASSEWGDEQFF.

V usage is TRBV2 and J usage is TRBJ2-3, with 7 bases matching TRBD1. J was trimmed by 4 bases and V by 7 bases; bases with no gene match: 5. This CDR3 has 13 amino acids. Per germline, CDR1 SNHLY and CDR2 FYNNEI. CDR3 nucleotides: TGTGCCAGCAACGGGCAGGGGGCAGATACGCAGTATTTT. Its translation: CASNGQGADTQYF.

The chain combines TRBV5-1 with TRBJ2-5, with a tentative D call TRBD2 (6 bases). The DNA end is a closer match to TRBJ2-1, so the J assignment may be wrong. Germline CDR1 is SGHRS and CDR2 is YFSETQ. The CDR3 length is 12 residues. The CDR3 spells CASSVTRNEQFF. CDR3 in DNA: TGCGCCAGCAGCGTGACTAGAAATGAGCAGTTCTTC.

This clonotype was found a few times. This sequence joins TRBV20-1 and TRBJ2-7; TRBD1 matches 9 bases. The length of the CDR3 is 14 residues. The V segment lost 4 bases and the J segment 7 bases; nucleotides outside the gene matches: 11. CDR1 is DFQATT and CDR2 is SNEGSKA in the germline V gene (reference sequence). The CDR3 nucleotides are TGCAGTGCTATCGGACAGGGGATATCGGGGGAGCAGTACTTC. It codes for CSAIGQGISGEQYF.

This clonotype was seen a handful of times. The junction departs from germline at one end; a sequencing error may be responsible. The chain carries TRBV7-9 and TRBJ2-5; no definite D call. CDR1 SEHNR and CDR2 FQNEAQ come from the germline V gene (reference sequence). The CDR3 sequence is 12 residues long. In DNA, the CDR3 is TGCGCCAGCAGCCGGACCCGTGAGACCCAGTACTTC. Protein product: CASSRTRETQYF.

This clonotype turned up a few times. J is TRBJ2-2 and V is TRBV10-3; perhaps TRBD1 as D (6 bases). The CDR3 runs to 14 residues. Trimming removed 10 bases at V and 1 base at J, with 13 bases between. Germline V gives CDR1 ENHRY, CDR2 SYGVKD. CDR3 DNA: TGTGCCACCCAAACGGGACAGAACACCGGGGAGCTGTTTTTT. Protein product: CATQTGQNTGELFF.

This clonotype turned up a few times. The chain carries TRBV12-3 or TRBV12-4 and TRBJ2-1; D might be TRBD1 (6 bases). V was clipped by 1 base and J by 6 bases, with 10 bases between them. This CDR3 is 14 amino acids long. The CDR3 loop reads CASSLGDNPNEQFF. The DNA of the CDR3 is TGTGCCAGCAGTTTAGGGGACAACCCCAATGAGCAGTTCTTC.

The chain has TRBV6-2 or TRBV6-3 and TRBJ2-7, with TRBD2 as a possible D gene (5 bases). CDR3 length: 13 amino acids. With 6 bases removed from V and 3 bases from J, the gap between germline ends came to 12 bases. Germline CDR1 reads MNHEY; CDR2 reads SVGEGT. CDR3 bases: TGTGCCAGCAGCCTCCGGGAAGACTACGAGCAGTACTTC. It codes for CASSLREDYEQYF.

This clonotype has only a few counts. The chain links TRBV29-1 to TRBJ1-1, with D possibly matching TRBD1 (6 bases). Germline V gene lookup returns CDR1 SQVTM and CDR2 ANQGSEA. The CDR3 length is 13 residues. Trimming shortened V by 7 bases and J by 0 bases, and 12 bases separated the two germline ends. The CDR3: CSGRGGVNTEAFF. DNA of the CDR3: TGCAGCGGGAGAGGGGGGGTGAACACTGAAGCTTTCTTT. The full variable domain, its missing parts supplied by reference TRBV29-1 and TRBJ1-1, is SAVISQKPSRDICQRGTSLTIQCQVDSQVTMMFWYRQQPGQSLTLIATANQGSEATYESGFVIDKFPISRPNLTFSTLTVSNMSPEDSSIYLCSGRGGVNTEAFFGQGTRLTVV.

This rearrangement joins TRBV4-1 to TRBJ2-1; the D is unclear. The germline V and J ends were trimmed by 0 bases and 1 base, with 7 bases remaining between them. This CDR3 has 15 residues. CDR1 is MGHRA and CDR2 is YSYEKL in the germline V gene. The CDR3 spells CASSQDMMSYNEQFF. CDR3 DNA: TGCGCCAGCAGCCAAGACATGATGTCCTACAATGAGCAGTTCTTC.

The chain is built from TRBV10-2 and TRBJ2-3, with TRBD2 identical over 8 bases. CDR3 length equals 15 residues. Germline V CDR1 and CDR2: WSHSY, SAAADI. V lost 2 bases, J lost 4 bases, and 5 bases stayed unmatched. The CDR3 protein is CASSEGSGSPDTQYF. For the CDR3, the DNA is TGCGCCAGCAGTGAGGGGAGCGGGAGTCCAGATACGCAGTATTTT.

CDR3 amino acids: CASSQGEIGWYNEQFF. The CDR3 DNA sequence: TGTGCCAGCAGCCAAGGAGAAATAGGGTGGTACAATGAGCAGTTCTTC. This rearrangement joins TRBV14 to TRBJ2-1; D ambiguous. Trimming took off 1 base at V and 4 bases at J, with 14 bases between the two ends. The CDR3 extends over 16 amino acids. From germline, CDR1 is SGHDN and CDR2 FVKESK.

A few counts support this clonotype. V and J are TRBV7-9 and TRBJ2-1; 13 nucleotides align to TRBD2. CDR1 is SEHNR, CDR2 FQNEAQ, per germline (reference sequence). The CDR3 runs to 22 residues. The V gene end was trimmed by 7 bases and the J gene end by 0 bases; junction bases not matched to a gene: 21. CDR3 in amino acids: CASNSAGGGLAGVMSSYNEQFF. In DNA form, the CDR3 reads TGTGCCAGCAACTCGGCGGGAGGAGGACTAGCGGGAGTGATGAGCTCCTACAATGAGCAGTTCTTC.

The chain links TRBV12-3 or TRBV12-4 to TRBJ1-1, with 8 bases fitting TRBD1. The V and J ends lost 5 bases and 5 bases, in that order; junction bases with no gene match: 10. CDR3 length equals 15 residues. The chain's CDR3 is CASSPGAGGKTEAFF. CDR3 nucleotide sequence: TGTGCCAGCAGTCCGGGCGCAGGGGGCAAGACTGAAGCTTTCTTT.

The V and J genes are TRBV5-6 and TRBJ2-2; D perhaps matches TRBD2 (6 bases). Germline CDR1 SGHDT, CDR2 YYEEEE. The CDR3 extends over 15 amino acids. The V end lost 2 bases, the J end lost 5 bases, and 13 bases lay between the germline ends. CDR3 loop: CASSFGGDGTGELFF. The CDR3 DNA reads TGTGCCAGCAGCTTCGGAGGGGATGGTACCGGGGAGCTGTTTTTT.

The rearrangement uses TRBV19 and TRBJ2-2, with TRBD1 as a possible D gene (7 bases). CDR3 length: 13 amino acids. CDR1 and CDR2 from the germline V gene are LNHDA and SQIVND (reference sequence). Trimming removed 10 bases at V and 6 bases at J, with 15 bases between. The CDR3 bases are TGTGCCACCATTCAGGGGGAGGCCGGGGAGCTGTTTTTT. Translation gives CATIQGEAGELFF. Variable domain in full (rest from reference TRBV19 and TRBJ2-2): DGGITQSPKYLFRKEGQNVTLSCEQNLNHDAMYWYRQDPGQGLRLIYYSQIVNDFQKGDIAEGYSVSREKKESFPLTVTSAQKNPTAFYLCATIQGEAGELFFGEGSRLTVL.